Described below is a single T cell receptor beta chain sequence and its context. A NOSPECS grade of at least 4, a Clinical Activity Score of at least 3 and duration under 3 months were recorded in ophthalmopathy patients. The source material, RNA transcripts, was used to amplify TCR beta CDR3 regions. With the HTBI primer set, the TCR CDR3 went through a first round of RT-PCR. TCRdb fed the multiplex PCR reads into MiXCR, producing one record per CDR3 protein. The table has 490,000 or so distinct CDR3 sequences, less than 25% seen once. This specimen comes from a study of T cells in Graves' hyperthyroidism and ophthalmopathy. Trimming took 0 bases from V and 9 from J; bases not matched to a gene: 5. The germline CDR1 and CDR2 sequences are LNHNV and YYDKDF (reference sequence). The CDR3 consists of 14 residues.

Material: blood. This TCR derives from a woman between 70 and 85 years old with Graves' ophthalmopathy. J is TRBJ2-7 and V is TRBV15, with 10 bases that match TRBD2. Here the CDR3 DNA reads TGTGCCACCAGCAGAGATAGCGGGAGGACACGGCAGTACTTC. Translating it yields CATSRDSGRTRQYF.